The rows below give T cell receptor beta chains drawn from one sample of a study of T cells after yellow fever vaccination. Each CDR3 protein gets one entry after TCRdb re-called the 5' RACE reads with MiXCR. There are about 96,000 distinct CDR3 sequences in the sample; 7.5% to 10% occur only once, and about 15% lies in the top ten. This material consisted of CD8+ T cells not binding an NS4B(214-222) dextramer, sorted from PBMCs, taken roughly 15 days after the first yellow fever vaccination. The receptor source for this set is a man between 18 and 29 years old who received the YFV17D yellow fever vaccine. Both conserved end residues are trimmed from each CDR3. Clone size, where shown, is once, few, many, or a class for clones that have expanded.

clone_size,j_call,v_call,cdr3_aa
few,TRBJ2-3,TRBV4-1,ASSHVLGQGTDTQY
-,TRBJ2-2,TRBV12-3/TRBV12-4,ASCQGTGPTRNTGELF
-,TRBJ2-2,TRBV6-2/TRBV6-3,ASSYRIELHGELF
many,TRBJ2-1,TRBV2,AGGTASYNEQF
many,TRBJ1-5,TRBV4-3,ASSQEMGKGNQPQH
-,TRBJ1-1,TRBV12-3/TRBV12-4,ASSRIRQGEAF
-,TRBJ2-7,TRBV20-1,SAREGGIFQQY
-,TRBJ2-7,TRBV12-3/TRBV12-4,ASSRTGDEQY
many,TRBJ2-2,TRBV5-6,ASSLGQNTGELF
few,TRBJ1-2,TRBV4-3,ASSQDPSLQGELKGYT
-,TRBJ1-4,TRBV14,ASSPWTATNEKLF
few,TRBJ2-5,TRBV6-5,ASSSSGGFQETQY
-,TRBJ2-2,TRBV29-1,SVDRGTNTGELF
many,TRBJ2-7,TRBV29-1,SVVYSYEQY
few,TRBJ1-1,TRBV7-9,ASSSPGQSSAF
few,TRBJ2-2,TRBV9,ASSVTGELF
few,TRBJ1-5,TRBV2,ASSLENLSNQPQH
-,TRBJ2-5,TRBV5-1,ASSLLGGPVGTQY
few,TRBJ1-1,TRBV7-8,ASSFGWGGTEAF
few,TRBJ1-2,TRBV29-1,SVGGAGGDLYYGYT